The rows below give T cell receptor beta chains drawn from one sample of a study of shared clonotypes between healthy human individuals. Clones were read by immunoSEQ multiplex PCR, and TCRdb kept only the in-frame ones, dropping some. The data hold 400,000 to 600,000 clones, with about three quarters observed a single time. Sequenced input: PBMCs. The receptors come from a woman aged 40 to 55 in good health. Some clones in this sample may be carry-over from other donors' samples. CDR3s include the opening cysteine and the closing phenylalanine or tryptophan.

TRBV5-1	TRBJ1-1	16	CASSSGQAVLNTEAFF
TRBV10-3	TRBJ2-7	17	CAISDQSVAAVLREQYF
TRBV29-1	TRBJ1-1	14	CSAANRRENTEAFF
TRBV10-3	TRBJ2-3	14	CAISGDRGIDTQYF
TRBV10-3	TRBJ2-3	12	CAISESQDTQYF
TRBV30	TRBJ2-3	13	CAWSSYGPDTQYF
TRBV10-2	TRBJ2-7	17	CASSESRQGRGSYEQYF
TRBV28	TRBJ1-4	15	CASRDTGGGNEKLFF
TRBV19	TRBJ2-3	14	CASSPTAVPDTQYF
TRBV15	TRBJ2-7	13	CATSRLSGVEQYF
TRBV2	TRBJ1-1	15	CASSNGQGRTTEAFF
TRBV2	TRBJ2-5	14	CASVGWGGLETQYF
TRBV29-1	TRBJ1-2	10	CSLSRDGYTF
TRBV4-2	TRBJ1-2	16	CASSQEGGASRYGYTF
TRBV19	TRBJ1-2	13	CASGGDVRGGYTF
TRBV7-2	TRBJ2-7	15	CASSSGRTGRNEQYF
TRBV18	TRBJ2-3	14	CASSPGTDPDTQYF
TRBV4-1	TRBJ2-1	15	CASSRQGSSYNEQFF
TRBV19	TRBJ2-3	15	CASSISVTSTDTQYF
TRBV9	TRBJ1-1	13	CASSVTGSTEAFF
TRBV2	TRBJ1-5	16	CASSEPWTNSNQPQHF
TRBV7-3	TRBJ2-3	18	CASSLTFGEGGSTDTQYF
TRBV7-9	TRBJ2-1	15	CASSGGTSPRGEQFF
TRBV9	TRBJ2-7	17	CASSVVSRLAGGYEQYF
TRBV19	TRBJ2-2	13	CASSPQGDGELFF
TRBV10-3	TRBJ2-2	14	CAIRGQGDTGELFF
TRBV27	TRBJ2-2	15	CASTGSGRADGELFF
TRBV7-3	TRBJ2-1	13	CASSLEVGQKQFF
TRBV6-6	TRBJ1-3	14	CASGGGTAGNTIYF
TRBV28	TRBJ2-7	16	CASREWGLAGSYEQYF
TRBV9	TRBJ1-4	18	CASSPSGGRVATNEKLFF
TRBV7-2	TRBJ1-2	14	CASSLRQGHYGYTF
TRBV27	TRBJ1-5	13	CASSQQGLEPQHF
TRBV6-5	TRBJ2-3	15	CASSYSRHGGDTQYF
TRBV4-2	TRBJ2-7	15	CASSLSAGPRGEQYF
TRBV28	TRBJ1-2	16	CASRTTKGGRIYGYTF
TRBV4-2	TRBJ2-2	17	CASSPGTSGKYTGELFF
TRBV4-3	TRBJ2-4	15	CASSQDWITKNIQYF
TRBV2	TRBJ1-1	14	CASSGTEMNTEAFF
TRBV5-1	TRBJ2-3	15	CASSSEGGRGDTQYF
TRBV27	TRBJ2-3	15	CASSSPLSSTDTQYF
TRBV7-9	TRBJ2-5	17	CASSLGSTSGTQETQYF
TRBV30	TRBJ1-3	15	CAWSQGTGSGNTIYF
TRBV28	TRBJ2-7	15	CASRPNRGIGYEQYF
TRBV5-1	TRBJ1-1	16	CASSLGTGSANTEAFF